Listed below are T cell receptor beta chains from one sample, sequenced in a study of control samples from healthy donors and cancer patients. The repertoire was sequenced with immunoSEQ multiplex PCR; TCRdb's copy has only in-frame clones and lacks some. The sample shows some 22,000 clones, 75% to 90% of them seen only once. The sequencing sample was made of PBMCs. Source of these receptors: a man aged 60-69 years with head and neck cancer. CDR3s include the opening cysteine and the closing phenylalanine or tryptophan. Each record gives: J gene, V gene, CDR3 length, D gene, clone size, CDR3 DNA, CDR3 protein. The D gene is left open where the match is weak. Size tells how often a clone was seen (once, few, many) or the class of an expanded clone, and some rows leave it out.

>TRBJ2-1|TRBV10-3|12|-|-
TGTGCCATCAGTAAACAGTACAATGAGCAGTTCTTC
CAISKQYNEQFF
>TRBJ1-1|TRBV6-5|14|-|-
TGTGCCAGCAGTCTAAACCAGGTTAACACTGAAGCTTTCTTT
CASSLNQVNTEAFF
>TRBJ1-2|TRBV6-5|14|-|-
TGTGCCAGCAGCCGAAACCAAGGAACCTATGGCTACACCTTC
CASSRNQGTYGYTF
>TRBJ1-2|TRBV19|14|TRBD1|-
TGTGCCAGCATTTATACAGGGGGCGAACGCGGCTACACCTTC
CASIYTGGERGYTF
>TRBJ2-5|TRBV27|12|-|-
TGTGCCAGCAGTTTAATACCCGGGACCCAGTACTTC
CASSLIPGTQYF
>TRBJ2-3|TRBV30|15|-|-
TGTGCCTGGAGGAAACCGGCGGGGAGCACAGATACGCAGTATTTT
CAWRKPAGSTDTQYF
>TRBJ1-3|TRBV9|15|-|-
TGTGCCAGCAGCGTCAGGGCCTTCTCTGGAAACACCATATATTTT
CASSVRAFSGNTIYF
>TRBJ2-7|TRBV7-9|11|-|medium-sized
TGTGCCAGCAGCGTTTCCTACGAGCAGTACTTC
CASSVSYEQYF
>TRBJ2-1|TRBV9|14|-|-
TGTGCCAGCAGCGAGATTAGCTCCTACAATGAGCAGTTCTTC
CASSEISSYNEQFF
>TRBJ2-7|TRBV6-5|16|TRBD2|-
TGTGCCAGCAGTTACTCATGGCGGGAGGGCCGTAACGAGCAGTACTTC
CASSYSWREGRNEQYF
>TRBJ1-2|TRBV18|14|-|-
TGTGCCAGCTCACCCCCTGGGGGGTCCTATGGCTACACCTTC
CASSPPGGSYGYTF
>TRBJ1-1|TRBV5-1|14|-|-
TGCGCCAGCAGCTTGGTGGCGGTTAACACTGAAGCTTTCTTT
CASSLVAVNTEAFF
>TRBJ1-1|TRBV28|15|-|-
TGTGCCAGCAGCCCCGCCTCTACCATCAACACTGAAGCTTTCTTT
CASSPASTINTEAFF
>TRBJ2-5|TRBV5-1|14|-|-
TGCGCCAGCAGCTTCACCGCAGGGACCGAGACCCAGTACTTC
CASSFTAGTETQYF
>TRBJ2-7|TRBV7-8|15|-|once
TGTGCCAGCAGCCAGGCCCAGGAACCCTCCTACGAGCAGTACTTC
CASSQAQEPSYEQYF
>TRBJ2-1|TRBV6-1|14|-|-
TGTGCCAGCAGTGACCCAGCGGCCTACAATGAGCAGTTCTTC
CASSDPAAYNEQFF
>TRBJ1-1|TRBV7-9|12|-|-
TGTGCCAGCGGTAAATATGAGACTGAAGCTTTCTTT
CASGKYETEAFF
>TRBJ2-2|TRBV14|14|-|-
TGTGCCAGCAGCCCCATCAGTCCCACCGGGGAGCTGTTTTTT
CASSPISPTGELFF
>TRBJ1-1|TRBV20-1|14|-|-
TGCAGTGCTCGTGATGGGCAGAGGAACACTGAAGCTTTCTTT
CSARDGQRNTEAFF
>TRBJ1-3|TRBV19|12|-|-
TGTGCCAGTACCCTTCGTGGAAACACCATATATTTT
CASTLRGNTIYF
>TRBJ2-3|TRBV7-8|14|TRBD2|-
TGTGCCAGCAGCCTACTAGCGGGCTCAGATACGCAGTATTTT
CASSLLAGSDTQYF
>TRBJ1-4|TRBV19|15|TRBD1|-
TGTGCCAGTAGTATAGAGAGAAGGGGGCTTGAAAAACTGTTTTTT
CASSIERRGLEKLFF
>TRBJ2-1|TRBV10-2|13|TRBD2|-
TGCGCCAGCGGGGGAGGGCCCTACAATGAGCAGTTCTTC
CASGGGPYNEQFF
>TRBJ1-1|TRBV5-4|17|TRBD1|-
TGTGCCAGCAGCCGAGCGACAGGGGCCCTTACGAACACTGAAGCTTTCTTT
CASSRATGALTNTEAFF
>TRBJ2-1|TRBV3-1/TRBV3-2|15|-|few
TGTGCCAGCAGCCAAGGAGCAGGGTTGGTTAATGAGCAGTTCTTC
CASSQGAGLVNEQFF
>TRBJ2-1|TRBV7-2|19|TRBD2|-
TGTGCCAGCAGCTCAGCCGGACTAGCGGGAGTAGGTTCCTACAATGAGCAGTTCTTC
CASSSAGLAGVGSYNEQFF
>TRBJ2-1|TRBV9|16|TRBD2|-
TGTGCCAGCAGCGTAGGGACTAGCGGACATAGTGGGGAGCAGTTCTTC
CASSVGTSGHSGEQFF
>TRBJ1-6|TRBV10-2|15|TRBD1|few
TGCGCCAGCAGTGAGTGGGCAAACAGGGGTTCACCCCTCCACTTT
CASSEWANRGSPLHF
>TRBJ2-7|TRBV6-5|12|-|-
TGTGCCAGCAGCGACCGGGGCAGAGAGCAGTACTTC
CASSDRGREQYF
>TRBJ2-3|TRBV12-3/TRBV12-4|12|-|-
TGTGCCAGCAGGGCTAGCACAGATACGCAGTATTTT
CASRASTDTQYF
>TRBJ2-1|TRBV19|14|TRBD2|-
TGTGCCAGTAGTCCTCACGGACTAGCGGGGGAGCAGTTCTTC
CASSPHGLAGEQFF
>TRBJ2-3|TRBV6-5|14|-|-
TGTGCCAGCAGTTACTCAGAGGGTGCAGATACGCAGTATTTT
CASSYSEGADTQYF
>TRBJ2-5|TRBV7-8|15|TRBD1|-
TGTGCCAGCAGCCCCGGACAGGCCTCTCGGGAGACCCAGTACTTC
CASSPGQASRETQYF
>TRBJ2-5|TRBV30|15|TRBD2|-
TGTGCCTGCACGTCCGCGGGAGGGTTCCAAGAGACCCAGTACTTC
CACTSAGGFQETQYF
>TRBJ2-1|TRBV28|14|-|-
TGTGCCAGCAGCATCCAGAGGTCCCGGACTGAGCAGTTCTTC
CASSIQRSRTEQFF
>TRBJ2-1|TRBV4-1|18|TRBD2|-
TGCGCCAGCAGTCAAGGGACTAGCGGGAGTTTATCGCGGAATGAGCAGTTCTTC
CASSQGTSGSLSRNEQFF
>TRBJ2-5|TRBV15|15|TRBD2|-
TGTGCCACCAGCCCTGGACCCCGGCGGGGGGAGACCCAGTACTTC
CATSPGPRRGETQYF
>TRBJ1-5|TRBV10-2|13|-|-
TGCGCCAGCAGTGACATAAGCAATCAGCCCCAGCATTTT
CASSDISNQPQHF
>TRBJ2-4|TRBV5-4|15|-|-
TGTGCCAGCAGCTTGCCGGGTTTAGCCAAAAACATTCAGTACTTC
CASSLPGLAKNIQYF
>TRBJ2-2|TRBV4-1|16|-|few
TGCGCCAGCAGCCACCGGGACCAGTTAAAAAGGGGGGAGCTGTTTTTT
CASSHRDQLKRGELFF
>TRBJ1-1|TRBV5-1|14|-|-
TGCGCCAGCAGCGCCACCCCAGGGAGCACTGAAGCTTTCTTT
CASSATPGSTEAFF
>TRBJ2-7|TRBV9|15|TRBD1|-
TGTGCCAGCAGCCCTGGGACAGGGAGCTCCTACGAGCAGTACTTC
CASSPGTGSSYEQYF
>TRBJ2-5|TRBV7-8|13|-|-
TGTGCCAGCAGCTTATCGGGAGAAAAGACCCAGTACTTC
CASSLSGEKTQYF
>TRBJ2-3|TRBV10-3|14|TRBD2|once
TGTGCCATCAGTGACCCCGGACTAGTAGATACGCAGTATTTT
CAISDPGLVDTQYF